This T cell receptor (beta chain) was recovered during a study of technical replicates of blood from a few donors. The protocol was immunoSEQ multiplex PCR, while the TCRdb copy is restricted to in-frame clones and leaves out a portion. The table has over 65,000 clones, about 98% seen once. CDR3 length equals 14 residues. V lost 4 bases to trimming and J lost 6 bases, with 16 bases between them. The germline V gene has CDR1 SGHNT and CDR2 YYREEE (reference sequence). The chain recombines TRBV5-4 with TRBJ1-1; the D gene is possibly TRBD1 (6 bases). This receptor was obtained from a human donor in good health. Sequencing was done on a sample of T cells isolated from PBMCs. The CDR3 nucleotides read TGTGCCAGCAGCATAACCGGACAGAGCGCTGAAGCTTTCTTT. Its protein product is CASSITGQSAEAFF.